This TCR beta chain was captured by sequencing in a study of T cell responses to AZD1222 COVID-19 vaccine. Study overall: Second-dose schedules of about 4 or about 12 weeks were combined.

Broader study findings: Repertoire collection took place solely once the T cell response had peaked.

On this clone itself: Its target is unknown.

Data came from immunoSEQ multiplex PCR; TCRdb stores just in-frame clones and leaves some out. The data show 120,000 or so clones, about 88% seen once. The CDR3 extends over 15 amino acids. V lost 3 bases and J 3 bases, leaving 12 bases between the germline ends. The germline gives CDR1 SGHAT, CDR2 FQDESV (reference sequence). The sequence was obtained from an adult in good health. The sample in question was peripheral blood, obtained on day 0 of AZD1222 vaccination. This sequence joins TRBV11-1 and TRBJ2-1; D possibly corresponds to TRBD1 (6 bases). In DNA form, the CDR3 reads TGTGCCAGCAGCTTCGGACAGAACTACTACAATGAGCAGTTCTTC. Amino acids: CASSFGQNYYNEQFF. Combining the CDR3 with reference TRBV11-1 and TRBJ2-1 gives the whole variable domain EAEVAQSPRYKITEKSQAVAFWCDPISGHATLYWYRQILGQGPELLVQFQDESVVDDSQLPKDRFSAERLKGVDSTLKIQPAELGDSAMYLCASSFGQNYYNEQFFGPGTRLTVL.